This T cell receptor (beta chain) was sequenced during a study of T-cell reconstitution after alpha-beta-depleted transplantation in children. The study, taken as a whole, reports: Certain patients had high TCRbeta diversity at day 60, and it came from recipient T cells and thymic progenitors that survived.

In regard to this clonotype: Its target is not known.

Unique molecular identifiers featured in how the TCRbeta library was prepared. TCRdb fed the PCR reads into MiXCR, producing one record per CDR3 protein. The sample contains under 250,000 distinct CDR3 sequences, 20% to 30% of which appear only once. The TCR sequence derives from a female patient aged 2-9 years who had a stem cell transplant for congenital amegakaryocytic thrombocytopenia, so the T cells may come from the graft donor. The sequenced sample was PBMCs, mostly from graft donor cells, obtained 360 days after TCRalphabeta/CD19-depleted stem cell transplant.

CDR3 region: CASSLVGVRGETQYF. In nucleotides, the CDR3 is TGTGCCAGCAGCTTGGTCGGGGTCAGGGGAGAGACCCAGTACTTC. The chain links TRBV5-8 to TRBJ2-5, with D perhaps TRBD1 (6 bases). Germline values: CDR1 SGHTS, CDR2 YDEGEE. Trimming shortened V by 0 bases and J by 4 bases, and 13 bases separated the two germline ends. The CDR3 is 15 amino acids. The full variable domain, with the rest looked up from reference TRBV5-8 and TRBJ2-5, is EAGVTQSPTHLIKTRGQQATLRCSPISGHTSVYWYQQALGLGLQFLLWYDEGEERNRGNFPPRFSGRQFPNYSSELNVNALELEDSALYLCASSLVGVRGETQYFGPGTRLLVL.